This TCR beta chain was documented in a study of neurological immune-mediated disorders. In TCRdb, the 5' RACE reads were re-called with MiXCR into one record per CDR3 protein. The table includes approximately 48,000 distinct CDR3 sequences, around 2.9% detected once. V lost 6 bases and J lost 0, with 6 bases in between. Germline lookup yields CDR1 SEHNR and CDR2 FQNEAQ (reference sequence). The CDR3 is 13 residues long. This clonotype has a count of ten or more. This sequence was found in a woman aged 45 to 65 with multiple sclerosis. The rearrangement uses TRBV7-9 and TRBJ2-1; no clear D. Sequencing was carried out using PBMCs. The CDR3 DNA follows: TGTGCCAGCAGGCTCTCCTCCTACAATGAGCAGTTCTTC. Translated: CASRLSSYNEQFF.